This section outlines one T cell receptor beta chain sequence together with its context. Its specificity is not known. The sample is drawn from a study of T cell responses to AZD1222 COVID-19 vaccine. Study results and caveats: There were mostly white British donors and more females than males, and clonal diversity was possibly underestimated. The breadth and depth of Spike-specific TCRs increased once two AZD1222 doses had been given.

The germline V gene has CDR1 SGHRS and CDR2 YFSETQ. Deletions cut 0 bases from V and 0 bases from J, with 10 bases between. The CDR3 totals 17 residues. This table comes from immunoSEQ multiplex PCR, and its TCRdb copy is limited to in-frame clones, with some not included. This table holds 150,000 to 200,000 clones, around nine tenths found once. The source is an adult who received the AZD1222 COVID-19 vaccine. This sequence joins TRBV5-1 and TRBJ2-6; D remains unclear. The specimen was peripheral blood, collected 28 days after the second AZD1222 dose. The CDR3, as DNA: TGCGCCAGCAGCTTGGTTGGCACCAACTCTGGGGCCAACGTCCTGACTTTC. It encodes CASSLVGTNSGANVLTF.